The entry below gives a single T cell receptor (beta chain) sequence along with its context. These data come from a study of OX40 agonist ivuxolimab in advanced cancers. Sequencing was performed with immunoSEQ multiplex PCR; in TCRdb, only in-frame clones are kept and a portion is missing. The sample lists under 70,000 clones, roughly 84% occurring once. This specimen was CD4+ or CD8+ T cells sorted from blood, taken in a trial of the OX40 agonist ivuxolimab. The source of this sequence is an adult with an advanced solid tumor such as melanoma, head and neck, liver or kidney cancer.

The CDR3 DNA sequence: TGTGCCAGCAGCCAAGAGGACACCATATATTTT. Translated: CASSQEDTIYF. The V call is TRBV7-8, the J call TRBJ1-3; no firm D call. Trimming removed 5 bases from V and 8 bases from J, with 7 bases in between. Germline assignment: CDR1 SGHVS and CDR2 FQNEAQ. The CDR3 covers 11 residues.